A single sample is the source of the 8 T cell receptor beta chains below, sequenced in a study of blood T cell repertoires in COVID-19. TCRdb's table, derived via immunoSEQ multiplex PCR, lists solely in-frame clones and lacks some. The sample records over 130,000 clones, roughly 86% being singletons. Sequences were obtained from peripheral blood. The receptors here all came from a human donor in a cohort sampled during active COVID-19.

The rearrangement uses TRBV5-1 and TRBJ1-3; 7 bases are a match to TRBD1. The V and J ends lost 0 bases and 2 bases, in that order; junction bases with no gene match: 8. The germline gives CDR1 SGHRS, CDR2 YFSETQ. The CDR3 extends over 17 amino acids. The CDR3 is CASSLATQGGPGNTIYF. The CDR3 DNA sequence: TGCGCCAGCAGCTTGGCAACACAAGGGGGCCCTGGAAACACCATATATTTT.

The CDR3, as DNA: TGCGCCAGCAGCATCATACTAGCGGGAGGGCTCTACGAGCAGTACTTC. It codes for CASSIILAGGLYEQYF. The chain couples TRBV5-1 to TRBJ2-7; 13 bases agree with TRBD2. V was pared by 4 bases and J by 3 bases, with 7 bases of the junction left unmatched. The germline gives CDR1 SGHRS, CDR2 YFSETQ. The CDR3 totals 16 residues.

The chain recombines TRBV10-2 with TRBJ2-1; TRBD2 agrees at 10 bases. CDR1 and CDR2 (germline): WSHSY, SAAADI. The CDR3 has 15 amino acids. With V trimmed by 8 bases and J by 8 bases, 12 bases remained unmatched. CDR3 in amino acids: CASLLLAGVYYEQFF. CDR3 DNA: TGCGCCAGCCTGCTCCTAGCGGGAGTCTATTATGAGCAGTTCTTC.

This chain links TRBV10-3 with TRBJ1-5, with TRBD1 as a possible D gene (5 bases). The CDR3 consists of 16 residues. From germline, CDR1 is ENHRY and CDR2 SYGVKD. V was cut by 6 bases and J by 4 bases, with 19 bases left in between. Written as DNA, the CDR3 is TGTGCCATCAGCCCTACATCAGACAGTAGGAATCAGCCCCAGCATTTT. Its protein product is CAISPTSDSRNQPQHF.

This clone was detected ten times or more. In DNA, the CDR3 is TGTGCCATCAGGGACAGGGGCGGTCCGGGCGGTGAAGCTTTCTTT. Residues: CAIRDRGGPGGEAFF. This rearrangement joins TRBV10-3 to TRBJ1-1; TRBD1 matches at 9 bases. The CDR3 length is 15 residues. The junction had 12 bases not matched to a gene; V was cut back by 6 bases and J by 7 bases. Germline V lookup: CDR1 ENHRY, CDR2 SYGVKD.

The CDR3 DNA is TGCGCCAGCAGCTGGGGACAGGGTCCCGGGGAGCTGTTTTTT. This encodes CASSWGQGPGELFF. The rearrangement links TRBV5-1 to TRBJ2-2; 9 bases fit TRBD1. Germline V gene sequence: CDR1 SGHRS, CDR2 YFSETQ. The CDR3 loop spans 14 amino acids. With V trimmed by 3 bases and J by 6 bases, 3 bases remained unmatched. Looking up the rest from reference TRBV5-1 and TRBJ2-2 gives the full variable domain: KAGVTQTPRYLIKTRGQQVTLSCSPISGHRSVSWYQQTPGQGLQFLFEYFSETQRNKGNFPGRFSGRQFSNSRSEMNVSTLELGDSALYLCASSWGQGPGELFFGEGSRLTVL.

The V gene is TRBV7-8, the J gene TRBJ2-5, with a possible D match to TRBD1 (6 bases). Germline V gene sequence: CDR1 SGHVS, CDR2 FQNEAQ. The CDR3 totals 16 residues. Trimming cost V 1 base and J 7 bases, with 19 bases left between them. The CDR3 nucleotides are TGTGCCAGCAGCTTAGGAGAGTCACAGGGTGTAGGGACCCAGTACTTC. It specifies CASSLGESQGVGTQYF.

This chain links TRBV7-2 with TRBJ1-1; D might be TRBD1 (6 bases). CDR3 size: 15 residues. V was pared by 8 bases and J by 0 bases, with 16 bases between. Germline V gene lookup returns CDR1 SGHTA and CDR2 FQGNSA. Written as DNA, the CDR3 is TGTGCCAGCGGGGTACAGGGAAGAATGAACACTGAAGCTTTCTTT. It codes for CASGVQGRMNTEAFF.